These T cell receptor beta chains were read from a single sample in a study of post-analysis software for immune sequencing data. A single record per CDR3 protein comes from TCRdb applying MiXCR to the PCR reads. The sample has approximately 660,000 distinct CDR3 sequences, 59% seen once. The specimen was blood. The receptors here all came from a girl aged 2-9 years with multiple sclerosis. Both conserved end residues are part of each CDR3. Each record gives: V gene, J gene, clone size, D gene, CDR3 DNA, CDR3 protein. D genes are given only for firm matches. Size values are once, few and many counts, or a class for expanded clones, and some rows have none.

>TRBV29-1|TRBJ1-2|NA|NA
TGCAGCGTTCGCCGGGACGGCGCCTTTTTCTACACCTTC
CSVRRDGAFFYTF
>TRBV5-1|TRBJ1-1|NA|NA
TGCGCCAGCAGCCGCGGGGGTCCTGAAGCTTTCTTT
CASSRGGPEAFF
>TRBV18|TRBJ1-5|few|NA
TGTGCCAGCTCACCGGCCGGGTTAAATCAGCCCCAGCATTTT
CASSPAGLNQPQHF
>TRBV25-1|TRBJ2-7|few|NA
TGTGCCAGCTCAGACAGGTCCTACGAGCAGTACTTC
CASSDRSYEQYF
>TRBV29-1|TRBJ2-7|few|TRBD1
TGCAGCGTTGAAGATCCCAGGGGGCACGACGAGCAGTACTTC
CSVEDPRGHDEQYF
>TRBV10-3|TRBJ1-2|NA|NA
TGTGCCATCAGTGAAATTCAGGGGACCTATGGCTACACCTTC
CAISEIQGTYGYTF
>TRBV25-1|TRBJ2-3|NA|NA
TGTGCCACGCGGACGAGCACAGATACGCAGTATTTT
CATRTSTDTQYF
>TRBV12-3/TRBV12-4|TRBJ1-1|NA|NA
TGTGCCAGCAGTTTAACGGTTGGGGCAGGGGCTACTGAAGCTTTCTTT
CASSLTVGAGATEAFF
>TRBV6-2/TRBV6-3|TRBJ2-5|NA|NA
TGTGCCAGCAGTTGGGCCCAAGAGACCCAGTACTTC
CASSWAQETQYF
>TRBV29-1|TRBJ2-1|NA|TRBD2
TGCAGCGTAACCTCTAGCGGGACCTTTTACAATGAGCAGTTCTTC
CSVTSSGTFYNEQFF
>TRBV29-1|TRBJ1-5|NA|NA
TGCAGCGTAGGAAAAGGCCGTGATCAGCCCCAGCATTTT
CSVGKGRDQPQHF